The next 20 T cell receptor beta chains were all read from a single sample in a study of molecular identifiers for immune sequencing clone quantification. From the PCR reads, TCRdb called clonotypes with MiXCR, one entry per CDR3 protein. The sample contains more than 85,000 distinct CDR3 sequences, roughly 34% of which appear only once. The specimen was naive CD8+ T cells from blood, with Jurkat cell RNA spiked in. Stated subset: FACS-sorted CD8+CD4-CCR7+CD45RA+ naive T cells. These TCRs come from a human donor in good health. Some libraries in this study had Jurkat cell RNA spiked in.

This clonotype was seen ten or more times. The chain couples TRBV14 to TRBJ2-7, with TRBD1 as a possible D gene (5 bases). The germline V gene has CDR1 SGHDN and CDR2 FVKESK. V gave up 4 bases and J gave up 1 base, with 8 bases separating them. The CDR3 is 13 residues long. In nucleotides, the CDR3 is TGTGCCAGCAGCCCGACAGCGTCCTACGAGCAGTACTTC. This encodes CASSPTASYEQYF.

As concerns this clonotype: Lacking the conserved final phenylalanine or tryptophan, this CDR3 likely reflects a read error. The chain links TRBV12-3 or TRBV12-4 to TRBJ1-6; no clear D. The CDR3 sequence is 14 residues long. Here the CDR3 reads CASTLRGYKSPLHI. CDR3 DNA sequence: TGTGCCAGCACCCTCAGAGGTTATAAATCACCCCTCCACATT.

J is TRBJ2-7 and V is TRBV18, with TRBD1 as a possible D gene (5 bases). The germline gives CDR1 KGHSH, CDR2 LQKENI. CDR3 length: 14 amino acids. Trimming took off 0 bases at V and 5 bases at J, with 11 bases between the two ends. The CDR3: CASSPPPGPHEQYF. CDR3 bases: TGTGCCAGCTCACCACCGCCAGGGCCCCACGAGCAGTACTTC. Variable domain in full (rest from reference TRBV18 and TRBJ2-7): NAGVMQNPRHLVRRRGQEARLRCSPMKGHSHVYWYRQLPEEGLKFMVYLQKENIIDESGMPKERFSAEFPKEGPSILRIQQVVRGDSAAYFCASSPPPGPHEQYFGPGTRLTVT.

The chain carries TRBV27 and TRBJ2-7; tentative D call: TRBD2 (6 bases). The CDR3 is 16 amino acids. Trimming took off 6 bases at V and 3 bases at J, with 21 bases between the two ends. Germline CDR1 and CDR2: MNHEY and SMNVEV (reference sequence). CDR3 in amino acids: CASRLLPGTANYEQYF. In DNA, the CDR3 is TGTGCCAGCAGATTACTCCCCGGGACTGCTAACTACGAGCAGTACTTC.

This clonotype has ten or more counts. The chain uses TRBV9 and TRBJ2-3; D may match TRBD1 or TRBD2 (5 bases each). Germline CDR1 and CDR2: SGDLS and YYNGEE. V was shortened by 3 bases and J by 4 bases, with 15 bases between the two germline ends. This CDR3 region has 15 residues. In DNA form, the CDR3 reads TGTGCCAGCAGCGCGGGTGGGGGACCGCCAGATACGCAGTATTTT. Protein sequence: CASSAGGGPPDTQYF. Full variable domain (missing parts from reference TRBV9 and TRBJ2-3): DSGVTQTPKHLITATGQRVTLRCSPRSGDLSVYWYQQSLDQGLQFLIQYYNGEERAKGNILERFSAQQFPDLHSELNLSSLELGDSALYFCASSAGGGPPDTQYFGPGTRLTVL.

A few counts support this clonotype. The rearrangement links TRBV6-1 to TRBJ2-5, with TRBD2 matching 8 bases. Trimming removed 3 bases from V and 1 base from J; junction bases left unmatched: 4. The CDR3 runs 15 residues. CDR1 and CDR2 from the germline V gene are MNHNS and SASEGT. The chain's CDR3 is CASSELSGTQETQYF. Here the CDR3 DNA reads TGTGCCAGCAGTGAGCTTAGCGGGACCCAAGAGACCCAGTACTTC.

The rearrangement links TRBV19 to TRBJ2-7; D call uncertain. The V and J ends lost 8 bases and 5 bases respectively, with 10 bases between them. The CDR3 is 11 amino acids. The germline V gene has CDR1 LNHDA and CDR2 SQIVND (reference sequence). Written as DNA, the CDR3 is TGTGCCAGTGGCAGAAGCCACGAGCAGTACTTC. Translating gives CASGRSHEQYF. The variable domain in full, completed from reference TRBV19 and TRBJ2-7, reads DGGITQSPKYLFRKEGQNVTLSCEQNLNHDAMYWYRQDPGQGLRLIYYSQIVNDFQKGDIAEGYSVSREKKESFPLTVTSAQKNPTAFYLCASGRSHEQYFGPGTRLTVT.

This clonotype was detected many times. This sequence joins TRBV20-1 and TRBJ2-5, with 7 bases matching TRBD2. With V trimmed by 4 bases and J by 6 bases, 11 bases remained unmatched. CDR3 length equals 14 residues. Germline-derived CDR1 and CDR2 are DFQATT and SNEGSKA (reference sequence). As DNA, the CDR3 is TGCAGTGCTATACCGGGGGAGGGGAGGAAGACCCAGTACTTC. It yields the protein CSAIPGEGRKTQYF.

This clonotype was detected a few times. The V gene is TRBV6-5, the J gene TRBJ2-7; D may be TRBD2 (6 bases). Trimming cost V 3 bases and J 2 bases, with 11 bases left between them. Germline CDR1 is MNHEY and CDR2 is SVGAGI. This CDR3 has 14 amino acids. CDR3 nucleotide sequence: TGTGCCAGCAGTTATCGGCGCGGGGCCTACGAGCAGTACTTC. Its translation: CASSYRRGAYEQYF.

This chain uses TRBV2 with TRBJ1-6; 9 bases are a match to TRBD1. Trimming at V came to 1 base and at J to 6 bases, leaving 1 base not matched to a gene. The CDR3 is made up of 15 amino acids. Germline V gives CDR1 SNHLY, CDR2 FYNNEI. In DNA, the CDR3 is TGTGCCAGCAGTGAAGGGACAGGGGTTAATTCACCCCTCCACTTT. Translating gives CASSEGTGVNSPLHF.

V and J are TRBV29-1 and TRBJ2-7, with D unclear. TRBJ2-1 matches the DNA end more closely, so the J call is doubtful. This CDR3 is built from 11 residues. Germline V gene data show CDR1 as SQVTM and CDR2 as ANQGSEA. The CDR3 here is CSVAGPYEQFF. CDR3 bases: TGCAGCGTTGCTGGCCCCTACGAGCAGTTCTTC.

A word on this clonotype: The junction departs from the called germline gene at one end, perhaps through a read error. This rearrangement joins TRBV10-3 to TRBJ2-7; D remains ambiguous. The CDR3 has 13 amino acids. Per the germline V gene, CDR1 is ENHRY and CDR2 is SYGVKD. Here the CDR3 reads CAISGESSFEQYF. CDR3 nucleotides: TGTGCCATCAGTGGTGAGAGCTCCTTCGAGCAGTACTTC.

This clonotype was recorded many times. V usage is TRBV6-5 and J usage is TRBJ2-3, with D tentatively TRBD2 (5 bases). This CDR3 contains 13 residues. Germline CDR1 and CDR2: MNHEY and SVGAGI. V lost 2 bases to trimming and J lost 5 bases, with 8 bases between them. In DNA form, the CDR3 reads TGTGCCAGCAGTTACGACGGGGTAGATACGCAGTATTTT. Encoded protein: CASSYDGVDTQYF.

Worth noting for this clonotype: A much bigger clone sits one base away, suggesting this may be a read error. The missing conserved phenylalanine or tryptophan at the end of this CDR3 makes a read error likely. V gene TRBV28 combines with J gene TRBJ2-7; D not resolved. V lost 4 bases and J 3 bases, leaving 22 bases between the germline ends. This CDR3 is 17 amino acids long. Per germline, CDR1 MDHEN and CDR2 SYDVKM. CDR3 bases: TGTGCCAGCAGTTCCCCAGGTCTTGGGGAAAGTCTCTACGAGCAGTACATC. The encoded protein is CASSSPGLGESLYEQYI.

This clonotype was found a few times. The rearrangement joins TRBV28 to TRBJ1-2; D is undetermined. The CDR3 runs to 14 residues. Germline V gene data show CDR1 as MDHEN and CDR2 as SYDVKM. With 2 bases removed from V and 4 bases from J, the gap between germline ends came to 11 bases. In DNA, the CDR3 is TGTGCCAGCAGTTTACGGGGTCGTGGCTATGGCTACACCTTC. Its translation: CASSLRGRGYGYTF.

V gene TRBV12-3 or TRBV12-4 combines with J gene TRBJ2-5; D is ambiguous. The CDR3 length is 14 residues. V was clipped by 3 bases and J by 1 base, with 9 bases between them. CDR3 amino acids: CASSLGSAQETQYF. As DNA, the CDR3 is TGTGCCAGCAGTTTGGGTTCGGCCCAAGAGACCCAGTACTTC.

Worth noting for this clonotype: This clone may be a read error of a much larger clone one base away. This chain uses TRBV5-6 with TRBJ2-7; possibly TRBD1 for D (5 bases). The CDR3 runs 15 residues. Trimming stripped 4 bases from V and 2 bases from J, with 16 bases between. In germline, CDR1 is SGHDT, CDR2 YYEEEE. CDR3: CASSTGPGNTYEQYF. Written as DNA, the CDR3 is TGTGCCAGCAGCACCGGGCCAGGGAATACCTACGAGCAGTACTTC.

This clonotype was seen repeatedly, ten times or more. The rearrangement links TRBV7-8 to TRBJ1-1, with a tentative D call TRBD1 (6 bases). Looked up from germline, CDR1 is SGHVS and CDR2 is FQNEAQ. Trimming removed 5 bases at V and 7 bases at J, with 14 bases between. CDR3 length equals 13 residues. CDR3 DNA: TGTGCCAGCAGCCCGGACAGAAGAATTGAAGCTTTCTTT. Translating it yields CASSPDRRIEAFF.

The chain joins TRBV9 to TRBJ2-1; 14 nucleotides match TRBD2. Germline V gene lookup returns CDR1 SGDLS and CDR2 YYNGEE. J lost 4 bases, V lost 0 bases, and 15 bases had no gene match. CDR3 size: 21 residues. The CDR3, as DNA: TGTGCCAGCAGCGTAGCTCAGAGGGGGACTAGCGGGAGTAAAGGGTACAATGAGCAGTTCTTC. It translates to CASSVAQRGTSGSKGYNEQFF.

Worth noting for this clonotype: Just one base apart from a much larger clone, this may be a read error. No conserved phenylalanine or tryptophan ends this CDR3, so it is likely a read error. The rearrangement joins TRBV6-5 to TRBJ1-1; 7 bases match TRBD1. The V and J ends lost 5 bases and 4 bases, in that order; junction bases with no gene match: 4. This CDR3 is 13 amino acids long. Germline CDR1 and CDR2: MNHEY and SVGAGI. DNA of the CDR3: TGTGCCAGCAGTATTGGACAGGTCACTGAAGCTTTCTAT. Translating gives CASSIGQVTEAFY.